This is a list of T cell receptor beta chains from one sample in a study of T-cell memory formation after mild COVID-19. In TCRdb, the 5' RACE reads were re-called with MiXCR into one record per CDR3 protein. The sample includes almost 250,000 distinct CDR3 sequences, 15% of them seen just once. Material: PBMCs or a T cell subset sorted from them (not recorded which). Source of these receptors: an adult woman who had mild COVID-19 (a few samples of this study predate the infection). Cell type and time point are not known. Both conserved end residues are part of each CDR3. A D gene is named only where the DNA matches it firmly. Expanded clones get a size class; other rows say once, few or many, or leave the size out.

D,J,V,size,DNA,CDR3
-,TRBJ2-7,TRBV11-2,-,TGTGCCAGCAGCCTTCCGGGACCCCTAGTGCCTTACTTC,CASSLPGPLVPYF
TRBD1,TRBJ2-7,TRBV2,-,TGTGCCACCGGGATGGCAGGGGGTAGGCAGTACTTC,CATGMAGGRQYF
-,TRBJ2-2,TRBV7-3,few,TGTGCCAGCAGCTTAACGACCGGGGAGCTGTTTTTT,CASSLTTGELFF
TRBD1,TRBJ1-6,TRBV20-1,few,TGCAGTGCTAGAGATCGGCCCCTCGACAGGGTGCCTTCACCCCTCCACTTT,CSARDRPLDRVPSPLHF
-,TRBJ2-5,TRBV11-2,few,TGTGCCAGCAGCTTAAGTAGTTTGGGGGAGACCCAGTACTTC,CASSLSSLGETQYF
-,TRBJ2-2,TRBV5-5,-,TGTGCCAGCAGCCGATTAGCGGCCGGGGAGCTGTTTTTT,CASSRLAAGELFF
-,TRBJ2-3,TRBV27,few,TGTGCCAGCAGTTTAAGAACCCCTAACACAGATACGCAGTATTTT,CASSLRTPNTDTQYF
-,TRBJ2-1,TRBV5-6,-,TGTGCCAGCAGCTTGTACTCCTTAAGCTCCTACAATGAGCAGTTCTTC,CASSLYSLSSYNEQFF
TRBD2,TRBJ2-6,TRBV7-2,many,TGTGCCAGCAGCCTTAGGGCTAGCGGGACCCAGGGAGGGGCCAACGTCCTGACTTTC,CASSLRASGTQGGANVLTF
-,TRBJ2-3,TRBV7-9,few,TGTGCCAGCAGCCTCTATCGCGGGGAGGGCACAGATACGCAGTATTTT,CASSLYRGEGTDTQYF
-,TRBJ1-1,TRBV5-1,few,TGCGCCAGCAGCTTGGCAGGGTTCAACACTGAAGCTTTCTTT,CASSLAGFNTEAFF
TRBD1,TRBJ1-5,TRBV12-3/TRBV12-4,-,TGTGCCAGCAGGGTCACAGGGGCGATTAATCAGCCCCAGCATTTT,CASRVTGAINQPQHF
TRBD1,TRBJ2-7,TRBV4-2,few,TGTGCCAGCAGCCAAGTGGGACAGGGGTACGAGCAGTACTTC,CASSQVGQGYEQYF
-,TRBJ2-1,TRBV18,-,TGTGCCAGCTTGCGTGAACAGTCATACAATGAGCAGTTCTTC,CASLREQSYNEQFF
-,TRBJ1-3,TRBV7-8,-,TGTGCCAGCGGACATTCAGGGTCCTCTGGAAACACCATATATTTT,CASGHSGSSGNTIYF
TRBD1,TRBJ2-3,TRBV20-1,few,TGCAGTGCTAGTGACGGGACAGGGGGCACAGATACGCAGTATTTT,CSASDGTGGTDTQYF
-,TRBJ2-1,TRBV12-3/TRBV12-4,-,TGTGCCAGCAGTTTAGCGCCCGGACTCACAAATGAGCAGTTCTTC,CASSLAPGLTNEQFF
TRBD1,TRBJ2-5,TRBV7-9,few,TGTGCCAGCAGCTTAGAGGGGGCGCTGATGACCCAGTACTTC,CASSLEGALMTQYF
-,TRBJ2-1,TRBV4-1,many,TGCGCCAGCAGCCGTCTCCGAGAGCAGTTCTTC,CASSRLREQFF
TRBD1,TRBJ2-7,TRBV2,few,TGTGCCAGCAGGGGGGACAGGTTTTTCTACGAGCAGTACTTC,CASRGDRFFYEQYF
TRBD1,TRBJ1-2,TRBV11-2,-,TGTGCCAGCAGCTTCGGGACAGGGGCCTATGGCTACACCTTC,CASSFGTGAYGYTF
-,TRBJ2-3,TRBV20-1,-,TGCAGTGCTAGTCCCCTCGGGGGGCCCCCAGATACGCAGTATTTT,CSASPLGGPPDTQYF
-,TRBJ2-5,TRBV11-2,-,TGTGCCAGCAGCCAGGCTGGGGCACGGGCCCAGTACTTC,CASSQAGARAQYF
-,TRBJ2-5,TRBV5-6,-,TGTGCCAGCAGCTCGGGCAGCTCCGCCCAAGAGACCCAGTACTTC,CASSSGSSAQETQYF
-,TRBJ2-5,TRBV4-2,few,TGTGCCAGCAGCCTTGGGGGGGCCCGGGGAGAGACCCAGTACTTC,CASSLGGARGETQYF
-,TRBJ2-5,TRBV24-1,few,TGTGCCACCTCCCGCGGAGGGAGGGAGACCCAGTACTTC,CATSRGGRETQYF
-,TRBJ1-1,TRBV3-1,many,TGTGCCAGCAGTCTAGCGGGAGTAAAGAACACTGAAGCTTTCTTT,CASSLAGVKNTEAFF
TRBD2,TRBJ2-1,TRBV5-1,-,TGCGCCAGCAGCCCAGCGGGGCCGGCCCTCAATGAGCAGTTCTTC,CASSPAGPALNEQFF
TRBD1,TRBJ2-2,TRBV7-2,few,TGTGCCAGCAGCTACCGGGACAGGAACACCGGGGAGCTGTTTTTT,CASSYRDRNTGELFF
TRBD2,TRBJ2-1,TRBV9,many,TGTGCCAGCAGCGTAACGGGGCTAGCGGGAGTCGGAGCCAGGTACAATGAGCAGTTCTTC,CASSVTGLAGVGARYNEQFF
-,TRBJ2-1,TRBV18,few,TGTGCCAGCTCACCGGACCAGTTGAGTGGCAATGAGCAGTTCTTC,CASSPDQLSGNEQFF
TRBD1,TRBJ1-2,TRBV20-1,-,TGCAGTGCACCTCCCCAGGGGGCACGGTATGGCTACACCTTC,CSAPPQGARYGYTF
-,TRBJ2-7,TRBV11-1,few,TGTGCCAGCAGCCCACAACGGACGTACAGCATCTACGAGCAGTACTTC,CASSPQRTYSIYEQYF
-,TRBJ1-1,TRBV6-1,-,TGTGCCAGCATCCAGGGACACCCGAACACTGAAGCTTTCTTT,CASIQGHPNTEAFF
TRBD2,TRBJ2-3,TRBV15,-,TGTGCCACCAGCAGAGATCGACCAGCGGGAGCAGATACGCAGTATTTT,CATSRDRPAGADTQYF
-,TRBJ2-1,TRBV21-1,few,TGTGCCAGCAGCTTTCGGGTGGGGACTAGCGGGAGGCATTTCTCCTACAATGAGCAGTTCTTC,CASSFRVGTSGRHFSYNEQFF
TRBD2,TRBJ2-3,TRBV10-3,-,TGTGCCATCAGTGTCCTAGCGGGAGGAGGGAGCACAGATACGCAGTATTTT,CAISVLAGGGSTDTQYF
-,TRBJ2-7,TRBV20-1,few,TGCAGTGCTAGAGATTGGGCCAGGGGGGACCCCTACGAGCAGTACTTC,CSARDWARGDPYEQYF
-,TRBJ1-1,TRBV5-1,-,TGCGCCAGCAGCTTGGAGGGATCCCAGAACACTGAAGCTTTCTTT,CASSLEGSQNTEAFF
TRBD1,TRBJ2-7,TRBV5-1,few,TGCGCCAGCAGCGGGGACAGGGCCTACGAGCAGTACTTC,CASSGDRAYEQYF
-,TRBJ2-1,TRBV25-1,-,TGTGCCAGCAGTGCCCGGGACACCCTGTTCTTC,CASSARDTLFF
TRBD1,TRBJ2-2,TRBV3-1,-,TGTGCCAGCGGCCCCCGACAGGGCTCCGGGGAGCTGTTTTTT,CASGPRQGSGELFF
TRBD2,TRBJ2-2,TRBV7-2,many,TGTGCCAGCAGCACTTTTAGGAGACTAGCGGGAGAGACCGGGGAGCTGTTTTTT,CASSTFRRLAGETGELFF
-,TRBJ2-3,TRBV12-3/TRBV12-4,many,TGTGCCAGCACAGCCACAGATACGCAGTATTTT,CASTATDTQYF
-,TRBJ2-2,TRBV14,few,TGTGCCAGCAGCCCCTGGACGGTCGGGGAGCTGTTTTTT,CASSPWTVGELFF
-,TRBJ2-6,TRBV27,-,TGTGCCAGCAGTTTAATTTCCGGTCGGTTGGCTGGGGCCAACGTCCTGACTTTC,CASSLISGRLAGANVLTF
-,TRBJ1-1,TRBV20-1,few,TGCAGTGCTCGAACGTCAGGCTCCACTGAAGCTTTCTTT,CSARTSGSTEAFF
TRBD1,TRBJ1-1,TRBV20-1,-,TGCAGTGCTAGCGACCACAGGGGCACTGAAGCTTTCTTT,CSASDHRGTEAFF
-,TRBJ1-1,TRBV30,-,TGTGCCTGGAGTGTGGGGGGTCCGGGGACTGAAGCTTTCTTT,CAWSVGGPGTEAFF
TRBD2,TRBJ2-3,TRBV3-1,-,TGTGCCAGCAGCCAAGGGACTAGCGGTCCGGAAAGGAATACGCAGTATTTT,CASSQGTSGPERNTQYF
-,TRBJ2-6,TRBV4-2,-,TGTGCCAGCAGCCAAGTCGGCACTGGGGCCAACGTCCTGACTTTC,CASSQVGTGANVLTF
TRBD1,TRBJ2-5,TRBV7-2,few,TGTGCCAGCAGCCGGGACAGGGTAGAGACCCAGTACTTC,CASSRDRVETQYF
TRBD1,TRBJ2-7,TRBV5-8,-,TGTGCCAGCAGCTCATACGGACAGGGGAGCTCCTACGAGCAGTACTTC,CASSSYGQGSSYEQYF